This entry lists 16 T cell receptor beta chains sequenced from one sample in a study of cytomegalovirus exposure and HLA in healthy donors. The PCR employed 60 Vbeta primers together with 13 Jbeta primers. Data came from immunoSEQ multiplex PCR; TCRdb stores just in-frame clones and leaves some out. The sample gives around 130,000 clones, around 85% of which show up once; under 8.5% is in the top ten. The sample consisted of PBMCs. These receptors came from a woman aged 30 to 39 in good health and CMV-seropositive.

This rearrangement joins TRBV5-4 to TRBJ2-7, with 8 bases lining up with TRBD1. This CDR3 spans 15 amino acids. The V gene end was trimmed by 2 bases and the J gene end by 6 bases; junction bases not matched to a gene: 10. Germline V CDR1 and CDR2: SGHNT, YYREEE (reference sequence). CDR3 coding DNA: TGTGCCAGCAGCTTACCTCAGGACAGGGCGGGCGAGCAGTACTTC. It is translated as CASSLPQDRAGEQYF.

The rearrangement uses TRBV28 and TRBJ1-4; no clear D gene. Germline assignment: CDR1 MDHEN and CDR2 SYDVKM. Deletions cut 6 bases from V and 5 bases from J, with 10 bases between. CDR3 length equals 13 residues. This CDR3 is CASRRQYNEKLFF. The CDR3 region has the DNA TGTGCCAGCAGGAGGCAGTACAATGAAAAACTGTTTTTT.

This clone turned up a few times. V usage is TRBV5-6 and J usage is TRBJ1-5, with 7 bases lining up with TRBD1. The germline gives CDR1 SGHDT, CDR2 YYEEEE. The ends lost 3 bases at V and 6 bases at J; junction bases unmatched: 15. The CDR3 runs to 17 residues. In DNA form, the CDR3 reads TGTGCCAGCAGCTCGAGCTATACCCGGACAGGAGGTCAGCCCCAGCATTTT. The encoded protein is CASSSSYTRTGGQPQHF.

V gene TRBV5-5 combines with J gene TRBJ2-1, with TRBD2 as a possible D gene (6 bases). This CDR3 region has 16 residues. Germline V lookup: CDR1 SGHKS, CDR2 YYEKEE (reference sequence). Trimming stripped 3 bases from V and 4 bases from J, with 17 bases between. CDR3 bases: TGTGCCAGCAGCTCTTTCGGCGGGACGGCTTACAATGAGCAGTTCTTC. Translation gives CASSSFGGTAYNEQFF.

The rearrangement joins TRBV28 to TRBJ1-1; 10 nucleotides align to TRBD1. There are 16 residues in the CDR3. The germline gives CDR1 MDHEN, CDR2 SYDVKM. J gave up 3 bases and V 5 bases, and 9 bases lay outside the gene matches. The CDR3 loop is CASSLATGTGDTEAFF. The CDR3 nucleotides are TGTGCCAGCAGTCTGGCTACCGGGACAGGGGACACTGAAGCTTTCTTT.

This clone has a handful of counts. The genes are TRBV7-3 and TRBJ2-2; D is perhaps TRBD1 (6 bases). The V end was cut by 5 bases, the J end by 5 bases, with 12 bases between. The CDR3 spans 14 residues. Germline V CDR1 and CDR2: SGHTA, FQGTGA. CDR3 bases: TGTGCCAGCAGCAAGGGGGACCTTACCGGGGAGCTGTTTTTT. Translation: CASSKGDLTGELFF.

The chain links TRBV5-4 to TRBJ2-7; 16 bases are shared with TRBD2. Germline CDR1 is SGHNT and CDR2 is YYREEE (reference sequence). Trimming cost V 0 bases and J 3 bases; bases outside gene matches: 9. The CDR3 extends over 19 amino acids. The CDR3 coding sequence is TGTGCCAGCAGCTTGGACGGGACTAGCGGGAGGGCCGGCCTCTACGAGCAGTACTTC. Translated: CASSLDGTSGRAGLYEQYF.

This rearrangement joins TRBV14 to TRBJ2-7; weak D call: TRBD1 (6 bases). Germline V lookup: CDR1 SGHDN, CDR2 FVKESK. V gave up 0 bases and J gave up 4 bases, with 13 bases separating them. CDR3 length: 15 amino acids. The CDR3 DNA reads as TGTGCCAGCAGCCAAGAACCCAGGGGAAAGTACGAGCAGTACTTC. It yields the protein CASSQEPRGKYEQYF.

DNA for the CDR3: TGCGCCAGCAGCTTGGACTTACCGGGACAGGGGGCAAGTGAAAAACTGTTTTTT. Amino acid sequence: CASSLDLPGQGASEKLFF. V and J are TRBV5-1 and TRBJ1-4; 12 nucleotides agree with TRBD1. CDR1 is SGHRS and CDR2 is YFSETQ in the germline V gene. The length of the CDR3 is 18 residues. V dropped 0 bases and J dropped 7; count of bases not matched to a gene: 10.

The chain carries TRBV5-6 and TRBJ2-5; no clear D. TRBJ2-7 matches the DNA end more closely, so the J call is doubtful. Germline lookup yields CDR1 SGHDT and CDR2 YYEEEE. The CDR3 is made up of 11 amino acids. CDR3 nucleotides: TGTGCCAGCAGCCACTACTACGAGCAGTACTTC. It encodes CASSHYYEQYF.

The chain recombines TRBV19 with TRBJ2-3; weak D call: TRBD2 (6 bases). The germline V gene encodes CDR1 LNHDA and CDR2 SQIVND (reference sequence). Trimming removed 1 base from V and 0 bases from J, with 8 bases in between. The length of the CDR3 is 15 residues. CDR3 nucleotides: TGTGCCAGTAGTATAGTAGCGGTTAGCACAGATACGCAGTATTTT. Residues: CASSIVAVSTDTQYF. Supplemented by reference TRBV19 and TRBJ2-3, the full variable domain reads DGGITQSPKYLFRKEGQNVTLSCEQNLNHDAMYWYRQDPGQGLRLIYYSQIVNDFQKGDIAEGYSVSREKKESFPLTVTSAQKNPTAFYLCASSIVAVSTDTQYFGPGTRLTVL.

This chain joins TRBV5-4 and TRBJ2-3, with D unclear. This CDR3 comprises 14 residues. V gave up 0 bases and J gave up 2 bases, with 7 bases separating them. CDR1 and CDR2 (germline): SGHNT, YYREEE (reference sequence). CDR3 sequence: CASSLAYYTDTQYF. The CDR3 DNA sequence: TGTGCCAGCAGCTTGGCGTACTACACAGATACGCAGTATTTT.

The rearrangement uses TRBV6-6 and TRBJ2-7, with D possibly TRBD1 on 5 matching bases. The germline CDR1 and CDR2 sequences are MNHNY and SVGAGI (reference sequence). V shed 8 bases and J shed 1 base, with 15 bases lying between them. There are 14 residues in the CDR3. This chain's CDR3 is CASQTLQGSYEQYF. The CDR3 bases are TGTGCCAGCCAGACCCTGCAGGGTTCCTACGAGCAGTACTTC.

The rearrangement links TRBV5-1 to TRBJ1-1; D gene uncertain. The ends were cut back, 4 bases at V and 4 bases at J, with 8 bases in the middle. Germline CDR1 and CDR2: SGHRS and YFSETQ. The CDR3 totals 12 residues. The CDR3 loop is CASSVRGTEAFF. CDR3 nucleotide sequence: TGCGCCAGCAGCGTGCGTGGCACTGAAGCTTTCTTT.

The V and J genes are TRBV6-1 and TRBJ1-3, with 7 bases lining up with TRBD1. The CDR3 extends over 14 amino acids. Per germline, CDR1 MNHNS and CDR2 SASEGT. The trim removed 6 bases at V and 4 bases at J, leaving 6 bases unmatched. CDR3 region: CASRTGWNGNTIYF. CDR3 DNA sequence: TGTGCCAGCAGGACAGGGTGGAACGGAAACACCATATATTTT.

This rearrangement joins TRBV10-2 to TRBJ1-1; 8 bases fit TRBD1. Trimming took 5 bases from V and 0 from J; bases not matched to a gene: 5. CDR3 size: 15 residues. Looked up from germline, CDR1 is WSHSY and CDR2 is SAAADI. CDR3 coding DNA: TGCGCCAGCAGTAGACAGGGGCCAGTGAACACTGAAGCTTTCTTT. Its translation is CASSRQGPVNTEAFF.